This T cell receptor beta chain was sequenced for a study of blood T cells in healthy people across ages. Across the study: About one barcoded beta molecule per two T cells was the capture yield of template switching.

The authors ran a second PCR of roughly 6 to 12 cycles using a sample-barcoded 5' primer and a J-beta primer mix. With 12 random nucleotides, a template-switch adaptor tagged each individual cDNA molecule. In TCRdb, the 5' RACE reads were re-called with MiXCR into one record per CDR3 protein. The sample holds some 760,000 distinct CDR3 sequences; 20% to 30% are singletons and the top ten take approximately 3.7%. Germline values: CDR1 MGHDK, CDR2 SYGVNS. The germline V and J ends were trimmed by 4 bases and 11 bases, with 11 bases remaining between them. This CDR3 spans 12 amino acids. These data also featured in a second study, about T cells of mothers and their children. This second study says: Samples came from a few healthy Caucasian mothers and their six children. It was through the M1S primer of the second PCR that sample barcodes and 2-4 random nucleotides were added.

The sequenced sample was blood. This chain joins TRBV25-1 and TRBJ1-4; D gene uncertain. This sequence originates from a boy between 10 and 17 years old in good health. As DNA, the CDR3 is TGTGCCAGCAGTGGAGGGTTTGGGAAACTGTTTTTT. This codes for CASSGGFGKLFF.